This T cell receptor beta chain was observed in a study of T cell repertoires in cytomegalovirus infection. A single record per CDR3 protein comes from TCRdb applying MiXCR to the reads. Of 750,000 to 950,000 distinct CDR3 sequences in the sample, 25% to 30% were seen once. V was trimmed by 6 bases and J by 5 bases, leaving 5 bases between them. Germline CDR1 MNHEY, CDR2 SVGEGT. The CDR3 loop spans 11 amino acids. Study-wide results and limits: Identification of carriers of CMV plus the relevant HLA was achieved through cumulative public TCR beta family frequency. HLA-C-restricted CMV-specific TCR beta clonotypes prevailed in the ex vivo response.

Many counts were recorded for this clonotype. Its target is not known. This chain joins TRBV6-2 or TRBV6-3 and TRBJ1-5, with D unresolved. This specimen consisted of cultured CD8+ T cells from PBMCs, obtained from culture after CMV antigen stimulation. The clonotype comes from a human donor in good health (CMV status not recorded). Some clones in this sample may be carry-over from other donors' samples. The CDR3 sequence: CASRGDQPQHF. The CDR3 nucleotides read TGTGCCAGCAGAGGAGATCAGCCCCAGCATTTT.